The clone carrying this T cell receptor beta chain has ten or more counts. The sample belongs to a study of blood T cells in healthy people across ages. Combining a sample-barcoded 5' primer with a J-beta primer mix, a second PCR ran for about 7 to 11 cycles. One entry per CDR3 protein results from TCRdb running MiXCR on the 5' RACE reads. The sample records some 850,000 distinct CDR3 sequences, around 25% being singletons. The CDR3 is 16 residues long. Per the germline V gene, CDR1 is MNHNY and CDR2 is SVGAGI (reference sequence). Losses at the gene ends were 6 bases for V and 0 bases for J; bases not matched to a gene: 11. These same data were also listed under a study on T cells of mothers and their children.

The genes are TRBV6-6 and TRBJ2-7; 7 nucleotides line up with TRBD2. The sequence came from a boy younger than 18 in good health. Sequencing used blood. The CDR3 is CASSQSGGIGSYEQYF. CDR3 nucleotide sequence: TGTGCCAGCAGCCAATCCGGGGGGATTGGCTCCTACGAGCAGTACTTC.